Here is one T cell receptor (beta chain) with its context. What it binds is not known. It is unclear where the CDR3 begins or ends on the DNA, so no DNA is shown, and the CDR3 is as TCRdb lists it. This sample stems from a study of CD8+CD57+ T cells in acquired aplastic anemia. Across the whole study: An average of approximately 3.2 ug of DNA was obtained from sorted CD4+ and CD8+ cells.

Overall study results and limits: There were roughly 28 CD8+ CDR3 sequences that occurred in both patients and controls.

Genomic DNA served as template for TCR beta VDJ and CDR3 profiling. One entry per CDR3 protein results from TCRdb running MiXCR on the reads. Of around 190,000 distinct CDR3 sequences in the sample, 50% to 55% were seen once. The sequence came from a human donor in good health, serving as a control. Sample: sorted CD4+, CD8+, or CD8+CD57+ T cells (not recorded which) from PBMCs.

The CDR3 sequence is CISVPEAYDSGGAGANVLTF. The gene calls are TRBV7-5 and TRBJ2-6; the D call of TRBD2 is as the table states it, not checked on the DNA. TRBV7-5 corresponds to a pseudogene. The CDR3 length is 20 residues, termini included.